The sequence of this TCR beta chain was determined in a study of CD8 T cells in ankylosing spondylitis. Study outcomes and limitations: Some of the motif variants had earlier been found in reactive arthritis patients' fluid and blood. A motif of eight or nine highly homologous TCR beta variants was seen as apparently characteristic of ankylosing spondylitis blood.

This clonotype was counted only a few times. Its specificity is unknown. Construction of TCR beta libraries was performed using quantitative 5'-RACE with molecular barcodes. One entry per CDR3 protein, called by TCRdb with MiXCR from the 5' RACE reads. The sample carries approximately 140,000 distinct CDR3 sequences, 15% to 20% recorded once. This CDR3 has 15 amino acids. V shed 6 bases and J 6 bases; nucleotides not matched to a gene: 7. The chain couples TRBV12-3 or TRBV12-4 to TRBJ2-3, with 12 bases that match TRBD2. Input material: blood, either unsorted or a sorted T cell fraction (not recorded which). This clonotype was obtained from a male donor with ankylosing spondylitis. The CDR3 protein is CASRKATSGSDTQYF. The CDR3 DNA reads TGTGCCAGCAGGAAGGCGACTAGCGGGAGTGATACGCAGTATTTT.